This TCR beta chain was profiled in a study of Graves' ophthalmopathy and Graves' hyperthyroidism. In the study overall: Stable hyperthyroidism was defined by absence of ophthalmopathy within 18 months of follow-up. Study results and caveats: Ophthalmopathy progression was predicted with approximately 64% sensitivity and around 78% specificity.

This clonotype was found a few times. Its cognate antigen is unknown. Hyperthyroidism patients were newly diagnosed, ill under 2 months, and aged 18 to 65 years. With 6 bases clipped from V and 0 bases from J, the junction kept 11 bases outside the gene matches. There are 16 residues in the CDR3. CDR1 is SEHNR, CDR2 FQNEAQ, per germline (reference sequence). Amplified TCR beta CDR3 regions were obtained using RNA transcripts as template. First-round RT-PCR employed HTBI primers, with a second-round multiplex PCR after it. One entry per CDR3 protein, called by TCRdb with MiXCR from the multiplex PCR reads. The sample includes 1 million to 1.3 million distinct CDR3 sequences, 35% to 40% of them seen just once.

The sequencing input was peripheral blood or thyroid tissue (not recorded which). The sequence was collected from an adult man with Graves' hyperthyroidism. V usage is TRBV7-9 and J usage is TRBJ2-7; TRBD1 matches at 7 bases. CDR3 residues: CASSYSETGSSYEQYF. The CDR3 bases are TGTGCCAGCAGTTACTCGGAGACAGGGAGCTCCTACGAGCAGTACTTC.